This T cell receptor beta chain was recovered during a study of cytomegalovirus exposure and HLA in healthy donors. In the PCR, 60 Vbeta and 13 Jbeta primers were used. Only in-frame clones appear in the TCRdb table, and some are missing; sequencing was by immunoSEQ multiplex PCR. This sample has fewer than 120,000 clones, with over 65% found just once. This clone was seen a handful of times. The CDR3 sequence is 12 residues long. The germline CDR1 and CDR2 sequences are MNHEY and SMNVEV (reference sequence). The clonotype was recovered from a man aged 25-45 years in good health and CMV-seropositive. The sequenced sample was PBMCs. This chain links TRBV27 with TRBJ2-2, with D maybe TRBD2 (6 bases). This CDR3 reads CVSGANTGELFF. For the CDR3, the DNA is TGTGTGTCGGGGGCGAACACCGGGGAGCTGTTTTTT.